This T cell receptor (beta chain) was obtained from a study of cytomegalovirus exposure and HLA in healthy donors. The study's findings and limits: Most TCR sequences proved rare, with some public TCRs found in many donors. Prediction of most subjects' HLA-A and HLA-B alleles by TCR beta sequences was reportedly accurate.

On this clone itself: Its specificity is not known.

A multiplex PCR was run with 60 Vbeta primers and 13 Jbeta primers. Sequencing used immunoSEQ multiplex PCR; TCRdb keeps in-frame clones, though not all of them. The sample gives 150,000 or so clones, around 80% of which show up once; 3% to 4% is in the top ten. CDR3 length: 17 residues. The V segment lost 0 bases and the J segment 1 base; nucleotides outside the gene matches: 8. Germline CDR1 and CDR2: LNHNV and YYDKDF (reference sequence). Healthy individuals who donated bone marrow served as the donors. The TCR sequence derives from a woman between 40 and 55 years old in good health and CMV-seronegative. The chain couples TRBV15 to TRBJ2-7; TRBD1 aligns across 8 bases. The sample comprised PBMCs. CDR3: CATSRDRGRGQSYEQYF. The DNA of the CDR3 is TGTGCCACCAGCAGAGATCGGGGCAGGGGGCAATCCTACGAGCAGTACTTC. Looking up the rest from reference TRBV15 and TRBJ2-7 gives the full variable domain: DAMVIQNPRYQVTQFGKPVTLSCSQTLNHNVMYWYQQKSSQAPKLLFHYYDKDFNNEADTPDNFQSRRPNTSFCFLDIRSPGLGDTAMYLCATSRDRGRGQSYEQYFGPGTRLTVT.